These T cell receptor beta chains were read from a single sample in a study of T cells in Graves' hyperthyroidism and ophthalmopathy. MiXCR, applied by TCRdb to the multiplex PCR reads, yields one record per CDR3 protein. The data hold approximately 380,000 distinct CDR3 sequences, with roughly 20% observed a single time. Sequenced material: blood. The receptors originated from a man aged 18 to 29 with Graves' ophthalmopathy. Both conserved end residues are part of each CDR3. The D gene is left open where the match is weak. Where a row states a size, it is once, few, many or the class of an expanded clone; other rows omit it.

V gene	clone size	J gene	D gene	CDR3 protein	CDR3 DNA
TRBV6-1	many	TRBJ1-1	TRBD1	CASSRDSMNTEAFF	TGTGCCAGCAGTCGGGACAGTATGAACACTGAAGCTTTCTTT
TRBV6-2/TRBV6-3	many	TRBJ1-1	.	CASSYSGGISRRAFF	TGTGCCAGCAGTTACTCGGGAGGCATTTCGAGGAGGGCTTTCTTT
TRBV6-6	many	TRBJ2-5	.	CASSYPGGLETQYF	TGTGCCAGCAGTTACCCGGGGGGCCTGGAGACCCAGTACTTC
TRBV7-9	.	TRBJ2-5	.	CASSITGYQETQYF	TGTGCCAGCAGCATTACAGGGTACCAAGAGACCCAGTACTTC
TRBV14	many	TRBJ1-2	.	CASSRSDRLTVANGYTF	TGTGCCAGCAGCCGCTCCGATCGGTTGACAGTGGCGAATGGCTACACCTTC
TRBV13	many	TRBJ2-7	TRBD1	CASSPGQGRSSYEQYF	TGTGCCAGCAGCCCGGGACAGGGCCGCAGCTCCTACGAGCAGTACTTC
TRBV19	.	TRBJ2-4	.	CASSIGTQNIQYF	TGTGCCAGTAGTATAGGTACTCAAAACATTCAGTACTTC
TRBV11-2	.	TRBJ2-5	.	CASSLDPQGETQYF	TGTGCCAGCAGCTTAGATCCTCAGGGGGAGACCCAGTACTTC
TRBV27	.	TRBJ1-1	.	CASSLRDTRGTAEAFF	TGTGCCAGCAGTTTAAGGGACACGCGAGGTACGGCTGAAGCTTTCTTT
TRBV4-1	.	TRBJ1-5	.	CASSQQGLPRQPQHF	TGCGCCAGCAGCCAGCAGGGATTACCAAGGCAGCCCCAGCATTTT
TRBV7-3	.	TRBJ2-1	TRBD1	CASSSRPGTGIVQFF	TGTGCCAGCAGCTCACGTCCCGGGACAGGTATAGTGCAGTTCTTC
TRBV6-2/TRBV6-3	few	TRBJ2-7	.	CASSGTVDGASEQYF	TGTGCCAGCAGTGGCACAGTCGACGGGGCCAGCGAGCAGTACTTC
TRBV10-3	few	TRBJ2-3	.	CAIKGGDTQYF	TGTGCCATCAAAGGGGGAGATACGCAGTATTTT
TRBV27	many	TRBJ2-1	.	CASSFVGGPNEQFF	TGTGCCAGCAGTTTTGTCGGGGGGCCGAATGAGCAGTTCTTC
TRBV24-1	many	TRBJ2-5	TRBD2	CATGAGGGETQYF	TGTGCCACCGGGGCGGGGGGCGGTGAGACCCAGTACTTC
TRBV5-1	many	TRBJ1-4	.	CASSPDLTWEKLFF	TGCGCCAGCAGCCCGGACCTGACTTGGGAAAAACTGTTTTTT
TRBV2	many	TRBJ2-1	TRBD1	CASSLWTGMRNEQFF	TGTGCCAGCAGTCTGTGGACAGGGATGAGAAATGAGCAGTTCTTC
TRBV12-3/TRBV12-4	many	TRBJ2-3	.	CASLASGTDTQYF	TGTGCCAGCCTAGCGTCGGGCACAGATACGCAGTATTTT
TRBV6-6	many	TRBJ1-5	.	CASSYSFLMMSNQPQHF	TGTGCCAGCAGTTACTCGTTTTTGATGATGAGCAATCAGCCCCAGCATTTT
TRBV7-9	many	TRBJ2-1	TRBD2	CASSLSAGGPLEQFF	TGTGCCAGCAGCTTAAGCGCGGGGGGGCCGTTAGAGCAGTTCTTC
TRBV12-3/TRBV12-4	.	TRBJ2-7	.	CASSTRGGPYEQYF	TGTGCCAGCAGCACACGAGGGGGACCCTACGAGCAGTACTTC
TRBV2	many	TRBJ2-7	.	CASRSTAYEQYF	TGTGCCAGCAGGTCGACAGCCTACGAGCAGTACTTC
TRBV2	many	TRBJ2-7	.	CASRGSYEQYF	TGTGCCAGCAGAGGCTCCTACGAGCAGTACTTC
TRBV3-1	many	TRBJ2-3	TRBD2	CASMGGGARADTQYF	TGTGCCAGCATGGGCGGGGGGGCCAGAGCAGATACGCAGTATTTT
TRBV6-2/TRBV6-3	many	TRBJ2-7	TRBD2	CASSTSGGPSSYEQYF	TGTGCCAGCTCGACTAGCGGGGGCCCAAGCTCCTACGAGCAGTACTTC
TRBV6-2/TRBV6-3	.	TRBJ2-7	.	CASSYRGRFYEQYF	TGTGCCAGCAGTTACCGTGGCCGTTTCTACGAGCAGTACTTC
TRBV12-3/TRBV12-4	many	TRBJ1-2	.	CASSPRQETGYTF	TGTGCCAGCAGTCCCCGACAGGAGACGGGCTACACCTTC
TRBV19	few	TRBJ1-1	.	CASSIFFAPANTEAFF	TGTGCCAGTAGTATCTTCTTCGCCCCAGCTAACACTGAAGCTTTCTTT
TRBV5-6	.	TRBJ1-2	TRBD1	CASSRWTGDIYGYTF	TGTGCCAGCAGCCGATGGACAGGAGACATCTATGGCTACACCTTC
TRBV11-2	many	TRBJ2-1	TRBD2	CASSLSPPGLGVNEQFF	TGTGCCAGCAGCTTATCACCCCCGGGACTAGGGGTGAATGAGCAGTTCTTC
TRBV6-2/TRBV6-3	.	TRBJ2-3	.	CASGRGVGTDTQYF	TGTGCCAGCGGGCGTGGGGTGGGCACAGATACGCAGTATTTT
TRBV6-5	many	TRBJ2-3	.	CASSYDWETDTQYF	TGTGCCAGCAGTTACGACTGGGAAACAGATACGCAGTATTTT
TRBV9	few	TRBJ2-1	.	CASSVEGIGVRYNEQFF	TGTGCCAGCAGCGTAGAAGGGATTGGGGTTAGGTACAATGAGCAGTTCTTC
TRBV7-9	many	TRBJ2-2	TRBD1	CASSPGQGGTGELFF	TGTGCCAGCAGCCCTGGACAGGGGGGCACCGGGGAGCTGTTTTTT
TRBV12-3/TRBV12-4	many	TRBJ1-5	TRBD1	CASSFGQDQPQHF	TGTGCCAGCAGTTTCGGACAGGATCAGCCCCAGCATTTT